This TCR beta chain originates from a study of PD-1 blockade in mismatch repair-deficient tumors. Study-wide results and caveats: Tumor-resident clones, often undetectable pretreatment in blood, expanded then contracted after pembrolizumab.

The CDR3 has 13 residues. Germline V gene sequence: CDR1 SNHLY, CDR2 FYNNEI. The ends were cut back, 5 bases at V and 5 bases at J, with 11 bases in the middle. As for this clone: Its target is not known.

Clones were sequenced by immunoSEQ multiplex PCR, and TCRdb holds only the in-frame ones, with some missing. The repertoire holds under 40,000 clones, over 80% seen once, with under 1.2% in the top ten. The TCR comes from an adult with mismatch repair-deficient cancer. The V call is TRBV2, the J call TRBJ2-3; possibly TRBD1 for D (6 bases). The source was PBMCs, collected 38 to 40 weeks after starting pembrolizumab. The CDR3 region has the DNA TGTGCCAGCAGTTATCAGGGGTTAGATACGCAGTATTTT. Translated, it gives CASSYQGLDTQYF.